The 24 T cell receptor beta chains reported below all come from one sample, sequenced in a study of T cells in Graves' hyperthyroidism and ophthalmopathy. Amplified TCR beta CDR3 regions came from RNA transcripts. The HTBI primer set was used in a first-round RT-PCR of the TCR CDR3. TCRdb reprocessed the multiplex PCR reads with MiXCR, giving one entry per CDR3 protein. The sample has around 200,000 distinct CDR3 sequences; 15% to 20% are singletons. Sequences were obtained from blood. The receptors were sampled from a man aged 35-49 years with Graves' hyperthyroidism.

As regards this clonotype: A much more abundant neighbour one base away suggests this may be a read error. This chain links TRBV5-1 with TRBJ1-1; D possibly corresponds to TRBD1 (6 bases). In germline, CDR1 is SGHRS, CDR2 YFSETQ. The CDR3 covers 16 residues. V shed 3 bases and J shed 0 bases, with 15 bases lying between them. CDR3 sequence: CASSSGVGAMNTEAFF. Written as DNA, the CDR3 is TGCGCCAGCAGCTCGGGGGTGGGGGCCATGAACACTGAAGCTTTCTTT.

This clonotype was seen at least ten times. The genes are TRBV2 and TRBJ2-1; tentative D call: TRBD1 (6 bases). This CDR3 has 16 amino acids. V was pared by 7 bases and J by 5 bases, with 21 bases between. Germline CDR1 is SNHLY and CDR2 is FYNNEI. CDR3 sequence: CASNMRSGQQNNEQFF. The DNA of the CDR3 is TGTGCCAGCAATATGAGGTCCGGACAGCAGAACAATGAGCAGTTCTTC.

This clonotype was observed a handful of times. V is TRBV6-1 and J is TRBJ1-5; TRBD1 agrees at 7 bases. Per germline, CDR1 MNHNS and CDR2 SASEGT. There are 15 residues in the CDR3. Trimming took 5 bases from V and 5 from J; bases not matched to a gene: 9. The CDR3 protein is CASSLTGLIDQPQHF. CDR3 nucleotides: TGTGCCAGCAGTCTGACAGGGCTAATTGATCAGCCCCAGCATTTT.

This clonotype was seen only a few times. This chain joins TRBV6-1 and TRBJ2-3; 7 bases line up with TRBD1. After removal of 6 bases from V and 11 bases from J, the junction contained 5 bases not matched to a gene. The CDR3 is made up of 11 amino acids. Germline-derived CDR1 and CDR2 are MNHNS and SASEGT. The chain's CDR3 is CASRRQGRQYF. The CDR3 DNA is TGTGCCAGCAGAAGACAGGGCCGGCAGTATTTT.

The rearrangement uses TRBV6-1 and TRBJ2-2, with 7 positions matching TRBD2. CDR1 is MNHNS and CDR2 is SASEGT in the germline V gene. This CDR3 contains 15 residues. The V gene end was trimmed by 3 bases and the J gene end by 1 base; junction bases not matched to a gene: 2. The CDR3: CASSDSGVNTGELFF. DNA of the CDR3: TGTGCCAGCAGTGACAGCGGGGTGAACACCGGGGAGCTGTTTTTT.

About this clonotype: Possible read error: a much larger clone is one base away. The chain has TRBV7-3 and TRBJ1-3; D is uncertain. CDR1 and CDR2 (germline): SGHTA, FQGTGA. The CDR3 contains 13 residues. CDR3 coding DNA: TGTGCCAGCAGCCGCGGGTCTGGAAACACCATGTATTTT. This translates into CASSRGSGNTMYF.

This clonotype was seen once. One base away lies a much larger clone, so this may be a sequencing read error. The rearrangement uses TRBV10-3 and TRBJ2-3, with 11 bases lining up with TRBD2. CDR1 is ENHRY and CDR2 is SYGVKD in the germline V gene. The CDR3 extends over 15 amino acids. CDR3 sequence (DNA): TGTGCCACTACCGGGACTAGCGGTAGCACAGGTACGCAGTATTTT. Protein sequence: CATTGTSGSTGTQYF.

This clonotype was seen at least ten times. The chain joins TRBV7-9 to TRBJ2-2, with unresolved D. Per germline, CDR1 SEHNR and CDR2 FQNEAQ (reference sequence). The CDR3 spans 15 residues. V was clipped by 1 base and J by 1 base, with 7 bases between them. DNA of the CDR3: TGTGCCAGCAGCTTAGAACCGGGGAACACCGGGGAGCTGTTTTTT. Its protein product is CASSLEPGNTGELFF.

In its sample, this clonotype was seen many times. This CDR3 is CASSARGTYGYTF. In DNA, the CDR3 is TGTGCCAGCAGCGCCCGGGGGACGTATGGCTACACCTTC. The chain employs TRBV7-2 and TRBJ1-2; maybe TRBD1 (5 bases). The CDR3 has 13 residues. Germline CDR1 and CDR2: SGHTA and FQGNSA. V lost 5 bases and J lost 5, with 12 bases in between.

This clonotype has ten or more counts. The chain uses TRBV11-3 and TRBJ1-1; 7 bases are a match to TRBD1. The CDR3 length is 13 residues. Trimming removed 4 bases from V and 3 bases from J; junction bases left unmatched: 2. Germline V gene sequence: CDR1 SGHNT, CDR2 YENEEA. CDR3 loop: CASSSQGDTEAFF. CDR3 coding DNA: TGTGCCAGCAGCTCGCAGGGGGACACTGAAGCTTTCTTT. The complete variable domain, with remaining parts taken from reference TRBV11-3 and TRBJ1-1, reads EAGVVQSPRYKIIEKKQPVAFWCNPISGHNTLYWYLQNLGQGPELLIRYENEEAVDDSQLPKDRFSAERLKGVDSTLKIQPAELGDSAVYLCASSSQGDTEAFFGQGTRLTVV.

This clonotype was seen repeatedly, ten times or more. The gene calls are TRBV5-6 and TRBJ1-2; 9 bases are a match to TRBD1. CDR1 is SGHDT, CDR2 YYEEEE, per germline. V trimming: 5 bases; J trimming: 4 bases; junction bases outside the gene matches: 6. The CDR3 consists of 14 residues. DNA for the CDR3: TGTGCCAGCAGGTACAGGGGGCAAGTCTATGGCTACACCTTC. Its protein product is CASRYRGQVYGYTF.

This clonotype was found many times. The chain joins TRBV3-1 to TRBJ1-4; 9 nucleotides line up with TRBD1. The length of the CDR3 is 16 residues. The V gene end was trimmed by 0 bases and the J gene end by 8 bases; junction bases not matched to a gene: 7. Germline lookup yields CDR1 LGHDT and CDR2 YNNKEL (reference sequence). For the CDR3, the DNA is TGTGCCAGCAGCCAAGATCCGGGACAGGGTGGGGAAAAACTGTTTTTT. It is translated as CASSQDPGQGGEKLFF.

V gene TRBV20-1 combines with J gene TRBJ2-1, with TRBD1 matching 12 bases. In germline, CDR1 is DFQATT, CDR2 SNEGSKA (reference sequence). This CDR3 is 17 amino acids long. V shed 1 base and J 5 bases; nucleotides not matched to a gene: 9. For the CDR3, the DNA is TGCAGTGCTAGAGTAGGAGCGGGACAGGGGGCAGACAATGAGCAGTTCTTC. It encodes CSARVGAGQGADNEQFF.

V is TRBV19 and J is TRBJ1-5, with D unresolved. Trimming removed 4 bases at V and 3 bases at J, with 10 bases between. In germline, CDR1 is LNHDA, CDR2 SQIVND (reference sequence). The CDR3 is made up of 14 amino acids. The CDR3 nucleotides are TGTGCCAGTAGTAAGCCTGGGCTCAATCAGCCCCAGCATTTT. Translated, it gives CASSKPGLNQPQHF.

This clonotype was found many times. CDR3: CASSSVGDGTDTQYF. DNA for the CDR3: TGTGCCAGCAGCTCAGTAGGGGATGGCACAGATACGCAGTATTTT. The chain carries TRBV7-2 and TRBJ2-3, with D tentatively TRBD1 (5 bases). V was shortened by 4 bases and J by 1 base, with 12 bases between the two germline ends. The CDR3 is 15 residues long. Germline V lookup: CDR1 SGHTA, CDR2 FQGNSA.

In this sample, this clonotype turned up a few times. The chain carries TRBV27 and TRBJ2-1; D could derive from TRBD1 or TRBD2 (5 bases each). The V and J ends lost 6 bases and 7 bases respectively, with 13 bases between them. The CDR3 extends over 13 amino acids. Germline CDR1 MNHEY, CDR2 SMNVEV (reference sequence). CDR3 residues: CASSRSRENEQFF. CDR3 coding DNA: TGTGCCAGCAGCCGCAGCAGGGAGAATGAGCAGTTCTTC.

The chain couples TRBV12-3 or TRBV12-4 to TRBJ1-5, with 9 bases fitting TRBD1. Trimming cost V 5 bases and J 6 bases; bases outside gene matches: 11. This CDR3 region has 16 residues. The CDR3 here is CASSLIGGTGFQPQHF. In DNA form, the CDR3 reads TGTGCCAGCAGTCTCATAGGCGGGACAGGGTTTCAGCCCCAGCATTTT.

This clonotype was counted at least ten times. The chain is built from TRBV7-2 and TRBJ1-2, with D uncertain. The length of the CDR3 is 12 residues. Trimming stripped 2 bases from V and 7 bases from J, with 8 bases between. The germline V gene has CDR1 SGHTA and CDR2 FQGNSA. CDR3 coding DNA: TGTGCCAGCAGCTTACAGCCGCCTGGCTACACCTTC. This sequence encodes CASSLQPPGYTF.

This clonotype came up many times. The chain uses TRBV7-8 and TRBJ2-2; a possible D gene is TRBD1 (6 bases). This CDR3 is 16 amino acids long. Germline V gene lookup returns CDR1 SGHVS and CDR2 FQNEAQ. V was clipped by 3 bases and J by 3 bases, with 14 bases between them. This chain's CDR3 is CASSFIQGSDTGELFF. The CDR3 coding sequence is TGTGCCAGCAGCTTCATACAGGGCTCCGACACCGGGGAGCTGTTTTTT.

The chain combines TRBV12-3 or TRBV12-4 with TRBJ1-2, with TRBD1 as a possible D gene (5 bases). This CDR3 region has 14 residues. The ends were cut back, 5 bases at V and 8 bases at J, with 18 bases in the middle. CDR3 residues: CASSPRTGVGGYTF. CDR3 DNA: TGTGCCAGCAGTCCCCGGACGGGGGTGGGGGGCTACACCTTC.

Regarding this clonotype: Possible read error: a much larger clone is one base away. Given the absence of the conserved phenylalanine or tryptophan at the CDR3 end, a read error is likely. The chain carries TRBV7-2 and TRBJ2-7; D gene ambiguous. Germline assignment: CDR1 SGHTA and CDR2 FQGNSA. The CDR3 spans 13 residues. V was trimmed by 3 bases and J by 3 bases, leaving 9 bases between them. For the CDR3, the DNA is TGTGCCAGCAGCTTTTCCATAATCTACGAGCAGTACCTC. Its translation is CASSFSIIYEQYL.

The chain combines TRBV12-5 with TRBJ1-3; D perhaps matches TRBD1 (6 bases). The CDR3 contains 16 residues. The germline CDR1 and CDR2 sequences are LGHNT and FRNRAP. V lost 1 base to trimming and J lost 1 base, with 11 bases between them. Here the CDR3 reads CASGLDRGGSGNTIYF. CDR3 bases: TGTGCTAGTGGTTTGGATAGGGGGGGATCTGGAAACACCATATATTTT.

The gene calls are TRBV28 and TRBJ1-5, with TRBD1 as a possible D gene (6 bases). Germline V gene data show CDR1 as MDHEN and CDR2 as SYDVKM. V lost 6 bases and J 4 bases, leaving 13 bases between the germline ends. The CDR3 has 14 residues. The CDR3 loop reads CASRPGQLNQPQHF. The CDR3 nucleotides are TGTGCCAGCAGGCCCGGACAGCTAAATCAGCCCCAGCATTTT.

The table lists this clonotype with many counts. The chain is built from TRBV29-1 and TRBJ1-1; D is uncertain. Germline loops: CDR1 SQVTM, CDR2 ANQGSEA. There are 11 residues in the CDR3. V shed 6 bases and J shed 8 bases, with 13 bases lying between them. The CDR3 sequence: CSVVGPLEAFF. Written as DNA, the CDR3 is TGCAGCGTAGTAGGTCCCCTCGAAGCTTTCTTT. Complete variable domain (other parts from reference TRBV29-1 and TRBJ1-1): SAVISQKPSRDICQRGTSLTIQCQVDSQVTMMFWYRQQPGQSLTLIATANQGSEATYESGFVIDKFPISRPNLTFSTLTVSNMSPEDSSIYLCSVVGPLEAFFGQGTRLTVV.